The 2 T cell receptor beta chains below come from one sample, sequenced in a study of T cell responses to AZD1222 COVID-19 vaccine. Repertoires were generated with immunoSEQ multiplex PCR, while TCRdb's copy carries only in-frame clones and drops some. The sample has approximately 43,000 clones, around 89% seen once. Sequencing used peripheral blood, obtained 28 days after the second AZD1222 dose. These receptors were collected from an adult who received the AZD1222 COVID-19 vaccine.

This chain connects TRBV19 to TRBJ1-5, with 11 bases identical to TRBD1. Trimming at V came to 3 bases and at J to 11 bases, leaving 9 bases not matched to a gene. The length of the CDR3 is 15 residues. Germline V CDR1 and CDR2: LNHDA, SQIVND (reference sequence). CDR3 sequence reads: CASSMSGQGAQAQHF. For the CDR3, the DNA is TGTGCCAGTAGTATGAGTGGACAGGGGGCACAGGCCCAGCATTTT.

The chain couples TRBV7-8 to TRBJ1-4; tentative D call: TRBD1 (5 bases). The CDR3 contains 17 residues. Germline values: CDR1 SGHVS, CDR2 FQNEAQ. Trimming removed 5 bases at V and 0 bases at J, with 16 bases between. In DNA form, the CDR3 reads TGTGCCAGCAGCCCTTTTGGGCAGGGTGCAACTAATGAAAAACTGTTTTTT. Amino acids: CASSPFGQGATNEKLFF.